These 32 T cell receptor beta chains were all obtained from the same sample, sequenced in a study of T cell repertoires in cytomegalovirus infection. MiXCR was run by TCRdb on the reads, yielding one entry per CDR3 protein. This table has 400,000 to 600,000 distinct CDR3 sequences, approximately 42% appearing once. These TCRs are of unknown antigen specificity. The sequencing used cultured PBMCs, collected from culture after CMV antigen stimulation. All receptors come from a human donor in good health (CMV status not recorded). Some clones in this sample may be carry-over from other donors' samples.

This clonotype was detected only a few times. The CDR3 region is CASSRPGGATNEKLFF. CDR3 DNA: TGTGCCAGCAGCCGCCCCGGAGGAGCAACTAATGAAAAACTGTTTTTT. This chain connects TRBV7-9 to TRBJ1-4, with D hard to call. CDR1 is SEHNR, CDR2 FQNEAQ, per germline (reference sequence). The CDR3 runs 16 residues. V shed 5 bases and J shed 0 bases, with 13 bases lying between them.

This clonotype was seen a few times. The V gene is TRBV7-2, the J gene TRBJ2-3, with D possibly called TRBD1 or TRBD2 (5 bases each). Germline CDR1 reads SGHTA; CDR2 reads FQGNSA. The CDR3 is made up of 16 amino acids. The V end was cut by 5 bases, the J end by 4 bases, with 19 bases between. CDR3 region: CASSTYSSRGADTQYF. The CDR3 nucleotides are TGTGCCAGCAGCACTTACTCTAGCCGAGGGGCAGATACGCAGTATTTT.

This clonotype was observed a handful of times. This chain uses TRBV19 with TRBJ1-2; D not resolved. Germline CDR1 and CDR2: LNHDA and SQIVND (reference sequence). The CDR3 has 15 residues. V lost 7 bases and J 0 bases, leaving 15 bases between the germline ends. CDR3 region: CASKATHYSNYGYTF. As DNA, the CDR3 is TGTGCCAGTAAGGCGACACACTACTCTAACTATGGCTACACCTTC.

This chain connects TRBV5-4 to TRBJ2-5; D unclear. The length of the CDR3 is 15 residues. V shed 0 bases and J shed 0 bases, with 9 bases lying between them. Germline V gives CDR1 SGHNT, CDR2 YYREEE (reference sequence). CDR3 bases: TGTGCCAGCAGCTTGGGGCGTCAGGACCAAGAGACCCAGTACTTC. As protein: CASSLGRQDQETQYF.

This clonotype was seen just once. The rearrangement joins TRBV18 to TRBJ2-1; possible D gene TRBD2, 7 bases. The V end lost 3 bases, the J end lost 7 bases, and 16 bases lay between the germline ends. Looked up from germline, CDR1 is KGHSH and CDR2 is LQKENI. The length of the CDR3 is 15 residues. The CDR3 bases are TGTGCCAGCTCACCGGGGGCTACTAGCGAGAATGAGCAGTTCTTC. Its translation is CASSPGATSENEQFF. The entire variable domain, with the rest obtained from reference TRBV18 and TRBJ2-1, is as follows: NAGVMQNPRHLVRRRGQEARLRCSPMKGHSHVYWYRQLPEEGLKFMVYLQKENIIDESGMPKERFSAEFPKEGPSILRIQQVVRGDSAAYFCASSPGATSENEQFFGPGTRLTVL.

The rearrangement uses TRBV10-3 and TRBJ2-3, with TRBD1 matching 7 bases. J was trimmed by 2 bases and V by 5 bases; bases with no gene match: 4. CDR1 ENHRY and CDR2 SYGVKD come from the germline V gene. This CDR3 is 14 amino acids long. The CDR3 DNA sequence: TGTGCCATCAGTCGACAGGGCTTCACAGATACGCAGTATTTT. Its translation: CAISRQGFTDTQYF.

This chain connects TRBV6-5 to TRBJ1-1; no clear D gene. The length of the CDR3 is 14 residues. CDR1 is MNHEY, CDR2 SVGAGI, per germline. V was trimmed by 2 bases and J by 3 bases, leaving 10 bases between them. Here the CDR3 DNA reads TGTGCCAGCAGTTACACTGCTAAGTACACTGAAGCTTTCTTT. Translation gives CASSYTAKYTEAFF.

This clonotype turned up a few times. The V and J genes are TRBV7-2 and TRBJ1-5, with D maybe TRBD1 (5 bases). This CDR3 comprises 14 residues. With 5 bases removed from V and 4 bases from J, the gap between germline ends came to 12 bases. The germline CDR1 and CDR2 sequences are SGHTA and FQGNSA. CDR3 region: CASSTRGGNQPQHF. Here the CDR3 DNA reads TGTGCCAGCAGCACGAGGGGTGGAAATCAGCCCCAGCATTTT. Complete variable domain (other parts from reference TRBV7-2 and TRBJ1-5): GAGVSQSPSNKVTEKGKDVELRCDPISGHTALYWYRQSLGQGLEFLIYFQGNSAPDKSGLPSDRFSAERTGGSVSTLTIQRTQQEDSAVYLCASSTRGGNQPQHFGDGTRLSIL.

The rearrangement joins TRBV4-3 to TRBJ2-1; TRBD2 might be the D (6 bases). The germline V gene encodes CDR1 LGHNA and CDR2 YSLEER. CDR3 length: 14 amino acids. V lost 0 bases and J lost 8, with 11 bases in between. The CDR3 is CASSQDGGSDEQFF. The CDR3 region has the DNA TGCGCCAGCAGCCAAGATGGGGGGAGCGATGAGCAGTTCTTC.

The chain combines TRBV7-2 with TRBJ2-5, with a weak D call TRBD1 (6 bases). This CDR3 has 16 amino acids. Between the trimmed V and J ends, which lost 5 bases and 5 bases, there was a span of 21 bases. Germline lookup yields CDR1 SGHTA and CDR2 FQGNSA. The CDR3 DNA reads TGTGCCAGCAGCGGGACGGGCGGCTTGGGGGCGGAGACCCAGTACTTC. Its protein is CASSGTGGLGAETQYF.

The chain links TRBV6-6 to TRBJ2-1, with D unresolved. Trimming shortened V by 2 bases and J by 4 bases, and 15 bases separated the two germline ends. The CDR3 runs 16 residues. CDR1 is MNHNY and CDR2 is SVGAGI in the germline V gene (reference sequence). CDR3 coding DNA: TGTGCCAGCAGTTACAGGAAAAGGCTACCATACAATGAGCAGTTCTTC. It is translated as CASSYRKRLPYNEQFF.

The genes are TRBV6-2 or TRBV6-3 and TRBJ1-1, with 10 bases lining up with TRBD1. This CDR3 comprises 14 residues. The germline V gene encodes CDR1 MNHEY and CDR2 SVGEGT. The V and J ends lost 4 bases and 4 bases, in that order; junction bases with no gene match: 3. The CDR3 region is CASSWTGGVTEAFF. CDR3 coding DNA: TGTGCCAGCAGTTGGACAGGGGGAGTCACTGAAGCTTTCTTT.

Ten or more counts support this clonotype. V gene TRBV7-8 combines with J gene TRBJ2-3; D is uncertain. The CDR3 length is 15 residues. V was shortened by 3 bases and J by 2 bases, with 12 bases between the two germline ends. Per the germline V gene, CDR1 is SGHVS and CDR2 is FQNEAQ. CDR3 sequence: CASSFRRTHTDTQYF. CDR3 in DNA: TGTGCCAGCAGCTTTCGAAGGACCCACACAGATACGCAGTATTTT.

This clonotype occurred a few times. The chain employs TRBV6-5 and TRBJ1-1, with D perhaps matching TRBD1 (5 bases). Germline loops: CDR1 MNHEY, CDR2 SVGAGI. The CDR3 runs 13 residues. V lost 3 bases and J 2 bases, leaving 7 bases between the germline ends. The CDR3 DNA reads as TGTGCCAGCAGTTATGGGGGTAACACTGAAGCTTTCTTT. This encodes CASSYGGNTEAFF.

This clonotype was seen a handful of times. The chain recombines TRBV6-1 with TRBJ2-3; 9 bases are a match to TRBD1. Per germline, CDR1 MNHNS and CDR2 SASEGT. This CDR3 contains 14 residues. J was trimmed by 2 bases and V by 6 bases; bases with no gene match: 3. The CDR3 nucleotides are TGTGCCAGCAGGACAGGGGGTTCCACAGATACGCAGTATTTT. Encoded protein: CASRTGGSTDTQYF.

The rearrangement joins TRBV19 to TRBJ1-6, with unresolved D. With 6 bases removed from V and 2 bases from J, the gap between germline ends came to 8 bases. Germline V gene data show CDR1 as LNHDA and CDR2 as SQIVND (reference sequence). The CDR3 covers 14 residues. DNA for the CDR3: TGTGCCAGTAGGCCCGGGGCCTATAATTCACCCCTCCACTTT. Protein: CASRPGAYNSPLHF.

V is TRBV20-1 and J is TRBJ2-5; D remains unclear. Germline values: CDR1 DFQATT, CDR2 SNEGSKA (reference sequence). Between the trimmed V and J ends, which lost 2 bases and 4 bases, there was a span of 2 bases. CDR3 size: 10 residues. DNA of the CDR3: TGCAGTGCTAGAAGAGAGACCCAGTACTTC. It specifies CSARRETQYF.

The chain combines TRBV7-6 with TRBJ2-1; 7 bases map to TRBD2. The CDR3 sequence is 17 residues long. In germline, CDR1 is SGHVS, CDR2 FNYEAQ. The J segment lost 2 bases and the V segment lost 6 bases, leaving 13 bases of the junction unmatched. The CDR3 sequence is CASRPTTGGSTYNEQFF. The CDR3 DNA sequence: TGTGCCAGCAGGCCTACCACGGGGGGATCGACCTACAATGAGCAGTTCTTC.

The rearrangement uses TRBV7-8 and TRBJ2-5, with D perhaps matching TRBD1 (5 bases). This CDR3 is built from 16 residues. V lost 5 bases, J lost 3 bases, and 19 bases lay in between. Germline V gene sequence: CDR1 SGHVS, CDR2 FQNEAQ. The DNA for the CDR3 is TGTGCCAGCAGCCTCAAGAGGATGGCAGGGAAAGAGACCCAGTACTTC. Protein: CASSLKRMAGKETQYF.

The chain's CDR3 is CASSSRRTQDYGYTF. CDR3 coding DNA: TGTGCCAGCAGTTCAAGACGGACTCAGGACTATGGCTACACCTTC. The chain is built from TRBV6-5 and TRBJ1-2; D remains ambiguous. Per germline, CDR1 MNHEY and CDR2 SVGAGI. Trimming shortened V by 4 bases and J by 3 bases, and 15 bases separated the two germline ends. The CDR3 runs to 15 residues.

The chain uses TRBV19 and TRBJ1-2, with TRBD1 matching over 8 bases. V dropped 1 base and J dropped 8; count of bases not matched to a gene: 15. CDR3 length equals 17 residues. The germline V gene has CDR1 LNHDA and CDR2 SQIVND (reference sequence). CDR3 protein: CASSIATSETGAYGYTF. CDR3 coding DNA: TGTGCCAGTAGTATAGCCACCTCCGAGACAGGGGCCTACGGCTACACCTTC.

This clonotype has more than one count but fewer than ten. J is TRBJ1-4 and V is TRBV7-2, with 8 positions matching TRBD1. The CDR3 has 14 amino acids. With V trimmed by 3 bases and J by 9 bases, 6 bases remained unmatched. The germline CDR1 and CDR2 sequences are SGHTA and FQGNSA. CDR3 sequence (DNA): TGTGCCAGCAGCTTCGGACAGGGAGCCCAAAAACTGTTTTTT. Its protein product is CASSFGQGAQKLFF.

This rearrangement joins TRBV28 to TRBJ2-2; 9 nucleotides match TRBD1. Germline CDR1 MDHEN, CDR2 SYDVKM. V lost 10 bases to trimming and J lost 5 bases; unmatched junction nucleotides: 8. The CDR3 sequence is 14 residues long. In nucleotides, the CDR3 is TGTGCCACCCTGGGACAGGGAGAAACCGGGGAGCTGTTTTTT. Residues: CATLGQGETGELFF. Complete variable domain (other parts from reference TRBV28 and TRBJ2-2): DVKVTQSSRYLVKRTGEKVFLECVQDMDHENMFWYRQDPGLGLRLIYFSYDVKMKEKGDIPEGYSVSREKKERFSLILESASTNQTSMYLCATLGQGETGELFFGEGSRLTVL.

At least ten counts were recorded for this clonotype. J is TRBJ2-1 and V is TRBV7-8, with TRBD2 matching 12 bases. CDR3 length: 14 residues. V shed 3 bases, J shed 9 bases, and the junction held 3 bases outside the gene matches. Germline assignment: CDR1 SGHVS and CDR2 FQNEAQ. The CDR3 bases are TGTGCCAGCAGCTTGCTAGCGGGAGGGCGTGAGCAGTTCTTC. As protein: CASSLLAGGREQFF. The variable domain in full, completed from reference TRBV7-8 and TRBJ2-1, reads GAGVSQSPRYKVAKRGQDVALRCDPISGHVSLFWYQQALGQGPEFLTYFQNEAQLDKSGLPSDRFFAERPEGSVSTLKIQRTQQEDSAVYLCASSLLAGGREQFFGPGTRLTVL.

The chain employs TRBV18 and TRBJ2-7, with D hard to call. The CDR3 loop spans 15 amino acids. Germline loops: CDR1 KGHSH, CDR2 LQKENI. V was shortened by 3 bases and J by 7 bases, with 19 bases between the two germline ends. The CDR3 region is CASSPASPTGGEQYF. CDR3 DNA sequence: TGTGCCAGCTCACCTGCCAGCCCGACCGGTGGGGAGCAGTACTTC.

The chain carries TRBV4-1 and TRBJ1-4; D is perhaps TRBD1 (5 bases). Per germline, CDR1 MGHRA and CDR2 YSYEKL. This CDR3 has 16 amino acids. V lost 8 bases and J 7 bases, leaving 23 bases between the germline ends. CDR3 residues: CASAPLGGVTSEKLFF. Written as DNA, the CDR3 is TGCGCCAGCGCCCCCCTTGGGGGGGTAACAAGTGAAAAACTGTTTTTT.

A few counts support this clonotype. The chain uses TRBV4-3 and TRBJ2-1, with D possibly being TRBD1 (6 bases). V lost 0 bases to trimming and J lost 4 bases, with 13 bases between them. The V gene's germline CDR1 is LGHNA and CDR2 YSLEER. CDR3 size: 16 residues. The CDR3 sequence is CASSQEGDNAYNEQFF. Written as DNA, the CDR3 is TGCGCCAGCAGCCAAGAGGGGGACAATGCATACAATGAGCAGTTCTTC.

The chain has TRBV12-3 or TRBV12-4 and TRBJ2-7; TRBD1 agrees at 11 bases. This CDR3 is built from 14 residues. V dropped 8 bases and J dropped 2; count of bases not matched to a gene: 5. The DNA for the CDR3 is TGTGCCAGCGGGGACAGGGGGGTAACCTACGAGCAGTACTTC. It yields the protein CASGDRGVTYEQYF.

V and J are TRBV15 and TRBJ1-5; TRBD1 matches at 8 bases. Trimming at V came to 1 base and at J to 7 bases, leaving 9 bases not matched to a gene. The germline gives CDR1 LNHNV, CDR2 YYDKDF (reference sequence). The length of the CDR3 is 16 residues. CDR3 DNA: TGTGCCACCAGCAGAGGAACAGGGGGGTTCTGGCAGCCCCAGCATTTT. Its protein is CATSRGTGGFWQPQHF.

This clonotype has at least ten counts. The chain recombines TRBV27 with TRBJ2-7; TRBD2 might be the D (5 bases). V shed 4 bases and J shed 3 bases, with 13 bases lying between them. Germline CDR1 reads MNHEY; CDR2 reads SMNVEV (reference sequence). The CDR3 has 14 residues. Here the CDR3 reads CASSSLTKSYEQYF. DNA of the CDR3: TGTGCCAGCAGTTCCCTGACTAAAAGCTACGAGCAGTACTTC.

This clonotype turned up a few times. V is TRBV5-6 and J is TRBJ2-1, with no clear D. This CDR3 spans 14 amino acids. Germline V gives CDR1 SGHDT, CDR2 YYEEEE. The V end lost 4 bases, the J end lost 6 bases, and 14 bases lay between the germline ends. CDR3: CASSTPQGRNEQFF. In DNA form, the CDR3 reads TGTGCCAGCAGCACCCCCCAAGGGCGCAATGAGCAGTTCTTC.

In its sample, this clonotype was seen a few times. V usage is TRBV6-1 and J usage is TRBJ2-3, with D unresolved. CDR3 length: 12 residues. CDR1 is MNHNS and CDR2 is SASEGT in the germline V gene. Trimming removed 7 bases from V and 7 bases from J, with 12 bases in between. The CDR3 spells CASNQLPNTQYF. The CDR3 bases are TGTGCCAGCAACCAACTACCGAATACGCAGTATTTT.